The clone carrying this T cell receptor (beta chain) has more than one count but fewer than ten. Its antigen is unidentified. This sample's TCRbeta library carried unique molecular identifier barcodes. MiXCR, run by TCRdb on the PCR reads, gives a single entry per CDR3 protein. The profile shows hundreds of thousands of distinct CDR3 sequences, over 10% of them singletons. There are 16 residues in the CDR3. V dropped 4 bases and J dropped 2; count of bases not matched to a gene: 8. Germline-derived CDR1 and CDR2 are SGHAT and FQNNGV. The sample belongs to a study of T-cell reconstitution after alpha-beta-depleted transplantation in children. Study-wide findings and caveats: In patients about two months after transplant, alpha-beta T cells reportedly arose from several hundred expanded graft clones. From newly produced T cells came most of the T-cell counts and diversity one year after transplant.

Sequencing used PBMCs, mostly from graft donor cells, obtained 360 days after TCRalphabeta/CD19-depleted stem cell transplant. The sequence was obtained from a male patient aged 5 to 17 who had a stem cell transplant for acute myeloid leukemia, so the T cells may come from the graft donor. The rearrangement uses TRBV11-2 and TRBJ2-3, with 8 positions matching TRBD1. The CDR3 region has the DNA TGTGCCAGCAGCTCCTGGACAGGGTTGCCCACAGATACGCAGTATTTT. Encoded protein: CASSSWTGLPTDTQYF.